This TCR beta chain emerged from a study of cytomegalovirus exposure and HLA in healthy donors. Study background: Early release data held 80 million to 100 million unique TCRs from HLA-typed donors.

Study-wide points: Specificity for CMV antigens was confirmed in vitro for a few of the CMV-associated chains. Among donors in an Asian-associated ancestry cluster, a later analysis reportedly found fewer N-insertions than the roughly 700-donor mean.

This clone was observed a single time. Its antigen is not identified. One junction end does not reproduce the germline sequence, and a read error may be involved. The CDR3 loop spans 14 amino acids. Germline CDR1 and CDR2: SEHNR and FQNEAQ (reference sequence). PCR involved 60 Vbeta and 13 Jbeta primers. Profiling relied on immunoSEQ multiplex PCR, and the TCRdb table lists in-frame clones only, not all of them. Of about 72,000 clones in the sample, about four fifths were seen once. The genes are TRBV7-9 and TRBJ1-1; 9 bases line up with TRBD1. Sequencing was carried out using PBMCs. The clonotype was recovered from a man in his late teens or twenties in good health and CMV-seronegative. The CDR3, as DNA: TGTTCCAGCAGCCAGGGACAGGGGAACACTGAAGCTTTCTTT. As protein: CSSSQGQGNTEAFF.